This T cell receptor (beta chain) was sequenced for a study of CD8+CD57+ T cells in acquired aplastic anemia. Study-wide background: When averaged, DNA from sorted CD4+ and CD8+ cells came to around 3.1 ug. Broader study findings: Shared by patients and controls, 25 to 30 CD8+ CDR3s were abundant in patients. Statistical testing detected no significant gap in CD8+ Simpson's diversity between patients and controls.

The patients chosen for sequencing had shown expansion of CD8+CD57+ cells (detected by flow cytometry). Everyone among the patients had severe acquired aplastic anemia. Genomic DNA, serving as template, underwent TCR beta VDJ and CDR3 profiling. Using its own MiXCR run on the reads, TCRdb lists one record per CDR3 protein. The sample lists 200,000 to 300,000 distinct CDR3 sequences, approximately 80% occurring once. Germline assignment: CDR1 SGHVS and CDR2 FNYEAQ. The CDR3 extends over 15 amino acids. Trimming removed 8 bases at V and 13 bases at J, with 29 bases between. Comments on this clonotype: Antigen specificity is unknown.

This receptor was identified in a human donor with aplastic anemia. The V gene is TRBV7-6, the J gene TRBJ1-1; no definite D call. Sequencing input: sorted CD4+, CD8+, or CD8+CD57+ T cells (not recorded which) from PBMCs. In nucleotides, the CDR3 is TGTGCCAGCTCCTCCCATCCCACAGATACGCAGTATTTTTTCTTT. This encodes CASSSHPTDTQYFFF.